These 18 T cell receptor beta chains originate from one sample sequenced in a study of somatic mutations in cytotoxic T cells in rheumatoid arthritis. Sequencing was performed with immunoSEQ multiplex PCR; in TCRdb, only in-frame clones are kept and a portion is missing. The sample records 5,500 to 8,500 clones, about three fifths being singletons. The sequenced sample was CD8+ T cells sorted from blood. The receptors were sampled from a woman in her forties in good health.

This clone occurred a few times. The chain uses TRBV9 and TRBJ2-7; D is undetermined. Per the germline V gene, CDR1 is SGDLS and CDR2 is YYNGEE. The CDR3 sequence is 13 residues long. Trimming pared 2 bases from V and 1 base from J, leaving 7 bases between. The CDR3: CASSVQPSYEQYF. CDR3 nucleotides: TGTGCCAGCAGCGTTCAGCCGTCCTACGAGCAGTACTTC. Looking up the rest from reference TRBV9 and TRBJ2-7 gives the full variable domain: DSGVTQTPKHLITATGQRVTLRCSPRSGDLSVYWYQQSLDQGLQFLIQYYNGEERAKGNILERFSAQQFPDLHSELNLSSLELGDSALYFCASSVQPSYEQYFGPGTRLTVT.

This clone was picked up a small number of times. V gene TRBV7-9 combines with J gene TRBJ2-1, with 9 nucleotides matching TRBD2. The J segment lost 2 bases and the V segment lost 3 bases, leaving 5 bases of the junction unmatched. Looked up from germline, CDR1 is SEHNR and CDR2 is FQNEAQ (reference sequence). CDR3 size: 16 residues. The CDR3 reads CASSFPTSGAYNEQFF. DNA for the CDR3: TGTGCCAGCAGCTTCCCGACTAGCGGTGCCTACAATGAGCAGTTCTTC.

The V gene is TRBV2, the J gene TRBJ2-2, with D tentatively TRBD2 (6 bases). Germline V gives CDR1 SNHLY, CDR2 FYNNEI. The CDR3 loop spans 14 amino acids. Trimming took off 7 bases at V and 0 bases at J, with 9 bases between the two ends. CDR3 DNA sequence: TGTGCCAGCACGCGGGACGCGAACACCGGGGAGCTGTTTTTT. Encoded protein: CASTRDANTGELFF.

This chain connects TRBV25-1 to TRBJ1-1, with D hard to call. The CDR3 loop spans 13 amino acids. With 3 bases removed from V and 7 bases from J, the gap between germline ends came to 12 bases. The germline CDR1 and CDR2 sequences are MGHDK and SYGVNS. Here the CDR3 reads CASSDRTRIEAFF. The CDR3 region has the DNA TGTGCCAGCAGTGACCGGACGCGGATTGAAGCTTTCTTT.

This chain connects TRBV5-5 to TRBJ2-7; no clear D. There are 14 residues in the CDR3. Germline V gene sequence: CDR1 SGHKS, CDR2 YYEKEE (reference sequence). The V gene lost 3 bases and the J gene lost 3 bases, with 13 bases spanning the gap. For the CDR3, the DNA is TGTGCCAGCAGCTACTCCGGGCCCAGCTACGAGCAGTACTTC. Translation gives CASSYSGPSYEQYF.

This clone was observed once. The chain uses TRBV27 and TRBJ1-1; weak D call: TRBD1 (5 bases). With 6 bases removed from V and 4 bases from J, the gap between germline ends came to 15 bases. This CDR3 spans 14 amino acids. Germline CDR1 reads MNHEY; CDR2 reads SMNVEV (reference sequence). DNA for the CDR3: TGTGCCAGCAGCCCGGCAGGGCCGGTCACTGAAGCTTTCTTT. Protein product: CASSPAGPVTEAFF.

This clone was observed a few times. V gene TRBV27 combines with J gene TRBJ2-7; no reliable D call. The CDR3 covers 12 residues. Germline V gene lookup returns CDR1 MNHEY and CDR2 SMNVEV (reference sequence). V lost 4 bases, J lost 3 bases, and 7 bases lay in between. Here the CDR3 DNA reads TGTGCCAGCAGTTCAACTGACTACGAGCAGTACTTC. This sequence encodes CASSSTDYEQYF.

V gene TRBV29-1 combines with J gene TRBJ1-2; tentatively, D is TRBD1 (6 bases). The CDR3 consists of 14 residues. Trimming removed 1 base at V and 4 bases at J, with 13 bases between. Germline CDR1 is SQVTM and CDR2 is ANQGSEA. Here the CDR3 reads CSVEAPGTTYGYTF. CDR3 sequence (DNA): TGCAGCGTTGAAGCCCCCGGGACAACCTATGGCTACACCTTC.

A single count supports this clone. The chain employs TRBV5-1 and TRBJ2-7, with TRBD2 matching over 10 bases. The CDR3 has 13 residues. The J segment lost 9 bases and the V segment lost 0 bases, leaving 3 bases of the junction unmatched. Germline CDR1 is SGHRS and CDR2 is YFSETQ. The CDR3 loop reads CASSLELAGRQYF. As DNA, the CDR3 is TGCGCCAGCAGCTTGGAACTAGCGGGGAGGCAGTACTTC.

The CDR3 nucleotides read TGTGCCAGCAGTCGGGACAGGGGATACGAGCAGTACTTC. This codes for CASSRDRGYEQYF. The gene calls are TRBV2 and TRBJ2-7; 10 bases fit TRBD1. CDR3 length: 13 residues. From germline, CDR1 is SNHLY and CDR2 FYNNEI. V shed 5 bases and J 4 bases; nucleotides not matched to a gene: 2. The full variable domain, in which reference TRBV2 and TRBJ2-7 provide the parts outside the CDR3, is EPEVTQTPSHQVTQMGQEVILRCVPISNHLYFYWYRQILGQKVEFLVSFYNNEISEKSEIFDDQFSVERPDGSNFTLKIRSTKLEDSAMYFCASSRDRGYEQYFGPGTRLTVT.

The CDR3: CASSHRETYEQYF. The CDR3 DNA reads as TGTGCCAGCAGCCATAGAGAGACCTACGAGCAGTACTTC. This chain links TRBV7-2 with TRBJ2-7; D ambiguous. The V end was cut by 5 bases, the J end by 2 bases, with 10 bases between. Per germline, CDR1 SGHTA and CDR2 FQGNSA. CDR3 length equals 13 residues.

The chain joins TRBV11-3 to TRBJ2-5, with D tentatively TRBD2 (6 bases). The CDR3 consists of 15 residues. The ends were cut back, 4 bases at V and 4 bases at J, with 16 bases in the middle. From germline, CDR1 is SGHNT and CDR2 YENEEA. CDR3 protein: CASSSIAEMRETQYF. The CDR3 DNA sequence: TGTGCCAGCAGCTCCATAGCGGAAATGCGAGAGACCCAGTACTTC.

This clone was detected only a few times. The chain carries TRBV5-4 and TRBJ2-1, with 15 bases identical to TRBD2. CDR1 and CDR2 (germline): SGHNT, YYREEE (reference sequence). The CDR3 is made up of 15 amino acids. With 3 bases clipped from V and 6 bases from J, the junction kept 1 base outside the gene matches. In DNA form, the CDR3 reads TGTGCCAGCAGCTCGGGACTAGCGGGAGGCAATGAGCAGTTCTTC. Protein sequence: CASSSGLAGGNEQFF.

This clone was seen a few times. The chain employs TRBV29-1 and TRBJ1-5; D is unclear. V lost 4 bases and J 6 bases, leaving 13 bases between the germline ends. The CDR3 extends over 13 amino acids. CDR1 and CDR2 (germline): SQVTM, ANQGSEA. DNA for the CDR3: TGCAGCGTTGTTGTCCCTCCGGGTCAGCCCCAGCATTTT. Translating it yields CSVVVPPGQPQHF.

This sequence joins TRBV6-6 and TRBJ2-2, with D maybe TRBD1 (5 bases). The ends were cut back, 6 bases at V and 6 bases at J, with 8 bases in the middle. Germline V gene data show CDR1 as MNHNY and CDR2 as SVGAGI (reference sequence). This CDR3 spans 12 amino acids. In nucleotides, the CDR3 is TGTGCCAGCAGAAGGGGATCCGGGGAGCTGTTTTTT. It yields the protein CASRRGSGELFF.

The chain employs TRBV7-9 and TRBJ2-1, with 8 nucleotides matching TRBD2. V was pared by 3 bases and J by 6 bases, with 7 bases of the junction left unmatched. Germline loops: CDR1 SEHNR, CDR2 FQNEAQ (reference sequence). CDR3 length: 15 amino acids. The CDR3 DNA reads as TGTGCCAGCAGCTTTTTAGCGGGAAATACCAATGAGCAGTTCTTC. Its translation is CASSFLAGNTNEQFF.

V gene TRBV27 combines with J gene TRBJ2-7, with 11 bases aligning to TRBD2. Trimming cost V 5 bases and J 5 bases; bases outside gene matches: 5. CDR1 MNHEY and CDR2 SMNVEV come from the germline V gene (reference sequence). The CDR3 spans 14 residues. In DNA form, the CDR3 reads TGTGCCAGCAGTCCACTAGCGGGAGCGGACGAGCAGTACTTC. Its protein is CASSPLAGADEQYF.

The chain links TRBV2 to TRBJ2-5; D might be TRBD2 (5 bases). Trimming took off 8 bases at V and 9 bases at J, with 13 bases between the two ends. The CDR3 is 11 amino acids. CDR1 is SNHLY, CDR2 FYNNEI, per germline. The CDR3 here is CASGSRESQYF. The CDR3 region has the DNA TGTGCCAGCGGGTCTAGGGAGTCCCAGTACTTC.